A selection of T cell receptor beta chains follows, all from one sample in a study of blood T cells in healthy people across ages. Each CDR3 protein is one row after TCRdb ran MiXCR on the 5' RACE reads. The data show about 1.7 million distinct CDR3 sequences, with roughly 27% seen just once and 7.7% held by the top ten. The sample comprised blood. These receptors were taken from a woman in her thirties in good health. Each CDR3 is given with its conserved first and last residue. The order of the fields is clone size, D gene, J gene, V gene, CDR3 protein, CDR3 DNA. The D gene is left open where the match is weak. Size tells how often a clone was seen (once, few, many) or the class of an expanded clone, and some rows leave it out.

- - TRBJ1-1 TRBV9 CASSVRTGTEAFF TGTGCCAGCAGCGTACGCACGGGGACTGAAGCTTTCTTT
- - TRBJ2-1 TRBV3-1 CASSPHGGGQETQFF TGTGCCAGCAGCCCCCACGGTGGGGGCCAAGAGACCCAGTTCTTC
few - TRBJ2-5 TRBV9 CASSEGTLQAQYF TGTGCCAGCAGCGAGGGGACTCTTCAGGCCCAGTACTTC
- - TRBJ2-1 TRBV18 CASSPQVEQINEQFF TGTGCCAGCTCACCACAGGTCGAACAGATCAATGAGCAGTTCTTC
- - TRBJ1-5 TRBV28 CASRLEQLNQPQHF TGTGCCAGCAGGTTAGAACAGCTAAATCAGCCCCAGCATTTT
few TRBD2 TRBJ2-3 TRBV30 CAWSLLAGVTDTQYF TGTGCCTGGAGCTTACTAGCGGGGGTCACAGATACGCAGTATTTT
- - TRBJ1-5 TRBV4-3 CASSQEYGWGNQPQHF TGCGCCAGCAGCCAAGAGTATGGTTGGGGCAATCAGCCCCAGCATTTT
few - TRBJ1-5 TRBV4-3 CANSQDSSSRQPQHF TGCGCCAACAGCCAAGATTCTTCCAGCAGGCAGCCCCAGCATTTT
- - TRBJ1-3 TRBV7-6 CASSLPLGGGNTIYF TGTGCCAGCAGCTTACCCCTCGGGGGAGGAAACACCATATATTTT
few TRBD1 TRBJ1-2 TRBV5-1 CASSLDTGDGYTF TGCGCCAGCAGCCTGGACACAGGGGATGGCTACACCTTC
many - TRBJ2-3 TRBV6-6 CASGGYPPDTQYF TGTGCCAGCGGGGGGTATCCCCCAGATACGCAGTATTTT
- - TRBJ2-1 TRBV30 CAWSVGESSYNERFF TGTGCCTGGAGTGTTGGTGAGAGCTCCTACAATGAGCGGTTCTTC
- - TRBJ1-1 TRBV10-3 CAISESRTVNTEAFF TGTGCCATCAGTGAGTCTCGGACGGTGAACACTGAAGCTTTCTTT
many - TRBJ2-7 TRBV28 CASSLRVEQYF TGTGCCAGCAGCTTAAGGGTCGAGCAGTACTTC
- TRBD2 TRBJ2-5 TRBV7-9 CASSFGTSGSSETQYF TGTGCCAGCAGCTTTGGTACTAGCGGGAGTTCGGAGACCCAGTACTTC
many TRBD2 TRBJ2-1 TRBV11-2 CASSSGLAGGNEQFF TGTGCCAGCAGCTCGGGACTAGCGGGGGGAAATGAGCAGTTCTTC
few TRBD2 TRBJ2-3 TRBV29-1 CSAGTSGDPDTQYF TGCAGCGCGGGAACTAGCGGGGACCCAGATACGCAGTATTTT
- TRBD2 TRBJ2-5 TRBV5-1 CASSLLASGGNEQYF TGCGCCAGCAGCTTGCTGGCTAGCGGGGGCAATGAGCAGTACTTC
many - TRBJ2-6 TRBV4-3 CASSQDFRAGANVLTF TGCGCCAGCAGCCAAGATTTCCGGGCTGGGGCCAACGTCCTGACTTTC
many - TRBJ2-7 TRBV20-1 CSASPEIGPRVENEQYF TGCAGTGCTAGCCCTGAAATAGGCCCTCGTGTGGAAAACGAGCAGTACTTC
- - TRBJ2-3 TRBV5-4 CAITKRDATDTQYF TGTGCCATCACGAAGAGAGACGCCACAGATACGCAGTATTTT
- - TRBJ1-5 TRBV28 CASSPDKGGNQPQHF TGTGCCAGCAGCCCGGACAAAGGCGGCAATCAGCCCCAGCATTTT
- - TRBJ1-5 TRBV24-1 CATGGISGQPQHF TGTGCCACCGGCGGGATCTCGGGGCAGCCCCAGCATTTT
few TRBD1 TRBJ1-2 TRBV9 CASSVSGQGHYDGYTF TGTGCCAGCAGCGTATCCGGACAGGGGCATTACGATGGCTACACCTTC
many - TRBJ1-2 TRBV29-1 CSVSGTSYTF TGCAGCGTTAGCGGTACAAGCTACACCTTC
- - TRBJ1-1 TRBV20-1 CSAEGRSNTEAFF TGCAGTGCCGAGGGACGGTCGAACACTGAAGCTTTCTTT
many - TRBJ2-1 TRBV27 CASVSAGVNEQFF TGTGCCAGCGTCTCCGCCGGAGTCAATGAGCAGTTCTTC
few - TRBJ2-5 TRBV24-1 CATSDVSGTQYF TGTGCCACCAGCGACGTGAGCGGTACCCAGTACTTC
few TRBD2 TRBJ2-3 TRBV2 CASASGRVPDTQYF TGTGCCAGCGCCAGCGGGAGGGTCCCAGATACGCAGTATTTT
- - TRBJ2-5 TRBV11-2 CASSLDRGKRNEQYF TGTGCCAGCAGCTTAGATAGGGGCAAGCGCAATGAGCAGTACTTC
- - TRBJ2-1 TRBV5-1 CTSSLGGWSSYNEQFF TGCACCAGCAGCTTGGGGGGCTGGAGCTCCTACAATGAGCAGTTCTTC
few TRBD2 TRBJ2-3 TRBV11-2 CASSAAGVADTQYF TGTGCCAGCAGCGCAGCGGGAGTCGCAGATACGCAGTATTTT
many - TRBJ2-3 TRBV2 CASRATRTDTQYF TGTGCCAGCAGGGCGACTAGAACAGATACGCAGTATTTT